These 16 T cell receptor beta chains were sequenced from one sample in a study of T-cell reconstitution after alpha-beta-depleted transplantation in children. This sample's TCRbeta library carried unique molecular identifier barcodes. TCRdb passed the PCR reads through MiXCR, listing each CDR3 protein once. Of 44,000 or so distinct CDR3 sequences listed, around 8.8% were seen once; the top ten hold roughly 28%. This sample comprised PBMCs, mostly from graft donor cells, obtained 60 days after TCRalphabeta/CD19-depleted stem cell transplant. The source is a male patient under 10 years old who had a stem cell transplant for chronic granulomatous disease, so the T cells may come from the graft donor.

This clonotype has a count of ten or more. The chain carries TRBV20-1 and TRBJ2-3, with D perhaps matching TRBD1 (5 bases). This CDR3 region has 12 residues. Germline CDR1 is DFQATT and CDR2 is SNEGSKA (reference sequence). Trimming shortened V by 6 bases and J by 2 bases, and 9 bases separated the two germline ends. The CDR3 loop is CSAGVATDTQYF. CDR3 nucleotides: TGCAGTGCAGGGGTGGCCACAGATACGCAGTATTTT.

This clonotype was found many times. This chain connects TRBV7-8 to TRBJ2-2, with D uncertain. V was trimmed by 1 base and J by 0 bases, leaving 12 bases between them. Germline V CDR1 and CDR2: SGHVS, FQNEAQ. This CDR3 is built from 17 residues. In nucleotides, the CDR3 is TGTGCCAGCAGCTTAGTGTGGGTAGCCGCGAACACCGGGGAGCTGTTTTTT. It translates to CASSLVWVAANTGELFF.

This clonotype was recorded once. CDR3 DNA: TGCAGCGCCCGACAGGGCCTCAGCACTGAAGCTTTCTTT. This sequence encodes CSARQGLSTEAFF. The chain combines TRBV29-1 with TRBJ1-1, with 7 positions matching TRBD1. The germline V gene encodes CDR1 SQVTM and CDR2 ANQGSEA. The CDR3 covers 13 residues. Unmatched junction bases numbered 9, after V lost 7 bases and J lost 4 bases.

This clonotype was picked up a small number of times. This chain links TRBV7-2 with TRBJ1-6, with no clear D. V lost 1 base and J lost 9, with 16 bases in between. CDR3 length equals 16 residues. CDR1 and CDR2 (germline): SGHTA, FQGNSA. The CDR3 bases are TGTGCCAGCAGCTTAGTCGGGCGGGGTGGAATTTCACCCCTCCACTTT. This gives the protein CASSLVGRGGISPLHF.

This clonotype was found a few times. This sequence joins TRBV7-3 and TRBJ1-6; 8 nucleotides agree with TRBD1. V lost 3 bases to trimming and J lost 10 bases; unmatched junction nucleotides: 5. This CDR3 is 14 amino acids long. CDR1 is SGHTA and CDR2 is FQGTGA in the germline V gene. CDR3 region: CASSLDRVKSPLHF. DNA for the CDR3: TGTGCCAGCAGCTTGGACAGGGTTAAGTCACCCCTCCACTTT. Combining the CDR3 with reference TRBV7-3 and TRBJ1-6 gives the whole variable domain GAGVSQTPSNKVTEKGKYVELRCDPISGHTALYWYRQSLGQGPEFLIYFQGTGAADDSGLPNDRFFAVRPEGSVSTLKIQRTERGDSAVYLCASSLDRVKSPLHFGNGTRLTVT.

The J gene is TRBJ1-6, the V gene TRBV18, with TRBD1 matching 10 bases. This CDR3 region has 17 residues. Germline V lookup: CDR1 KGHSH, CDR2 LQKENI. V shed 2 bases, J shed 7 bases, and the junction held 8 bases outside the gene matches. The CDR3 nucleotides read TGTGCCAGCTCACCAGTCGGATTGGGACAGGGGAATTCACCCCTCCACTTT. Amino acid sequence: CASSPVGLGQGNSPLHF.

In its sample, this clonotype was seen many times. J is TRBJ2-1 and V is TRBV5-1; 12 nucleotides agree with TRBD2. This CDR3 is built from 19 residues. With 4 bases clipped from V and 2 bases from J, the junction kept 13 bases outside the gene matches. Germline V gene lookup returns CDR1 SGHRS and CDR2 YFSETQ. DNA of the CDR3: TGCGCCAGCAGCCCGTATCATCCACTAGCGGGAGGACCCTACAATGAGCAGTTCTTC. Its translation is CASSPYHPLAGGPYNEQFF.

This clonotype appeared many times. The chain joins TRBV20-1 to TRBJ2-3; tentative D call: TRBD1 (5 bases). CDR1 DFQATT and CDR2 SNEGSKA come from the germline V gene (reference sequence). V lost 7 bases to trimming and J lost 0 bases, with 11 bases between them. This CDR3 is 13 amino acids long. In nucleotides, the CDR3 is TGCAGTGGCGCCCCAGGGAGCACAGATACGCAGTATTTT. Its protein is CSGAPGSTDTQYF.

This clonotype was recorded at least ten times. The chain links TRBV20-1 to TRBJ2-4; D remains unclear. The germline V gene encodes CDR1 DFQATT and CDR2 SNEGSKA (reference sequence). Trimming pared 0 bases from V and 0 bases from J, leaving 9 bases between. The CDR3 length is 15 residues. This CDR3 reads CSAREYGLAKNIQYF. The CDR3, as DNA: TGCAGTGCTAGAGAGTATGGGCTAGCCAAAAACATTCAGTACTTC.

In this sample, this clonotype turned up many times. The rearrangement joins TRBV20-1 to TRBJ2-1, with D possibly TRBD2 on 5 matching bases. This CDR3 comprises 12 residues. CDR1 and CDR2 (germline): DFQATT, SNEGSKA (reference sequence). V was clipped by 0 bases and J by 16 bases, with 16 bases between them. CDR3 sequence: CSARDRASLGFF. The CDR3 DNA is TGCAGTGCTAGAGATAGGGCTAGCTTAGGATTCTTC.

This clonotype came up a few times. CDR3 residues: CASSVYSGNQPQHF. The CDR3 nucleotides read TGTGCCAGCAGCGTCTACTCCGGCAATCAGCCCCAGCATTTT. This chain joins TRBV5-6 and TRBJ1-5; the D is unclear. V dropped 4 bases and J dropped 2 bases, with 10 bases sitting between them. This CDR3 has 14 amino acids. CDR1 is SGHDT, CDR2 YYEEEE, per germline. Full variable domain (rest looked up from reference TRBV5-6 and TRBJ1-5): DAGVTQSPTHLIKTRGQQVTLRCSPKSGHDTVSWYQQALGQGPQFIFQYYEEEERQRGNFPDRFSGHQFPNYSSELNVNALLLGDSALYLCASSVYSGNQPQHFGDGTRLSIL.

This clonotype was recorded at least ten times. The chain joins TRBV7-2 to TRBJ2-1, with D possibly TRBD2 on 6 matching bases. V lost 3 bases and J lost 8, with 23 bases in between. This CDR3 contains 17 residues. CDR1 is SGHTA and CDR2 is FQGNSA in the germline V gene. As DNA, the CDR3 is TGTGCCAGCAGCTTTAGGCAGCGGGTTAGATGGTTTGATGAGCAGTTCTTC. This encodes CASSFRQRVRWFDEQFF. The whole variable domain, filled in from reference TRBV7-2 and TRBJ2-1, reads GAGVSQSPSNKVTEKGKDVELRCDPISGHTALYWYRQSLGQGLEFLIYFQGNSAPDKSGLPSDRFSAERTGGSVSTLTIQRTQQEDSAVYLCASSFRQRVRWFDEQFFGPGTRLTVL.

This clonotype was seen repeatedly, ten times or more. This chain uses TRBV19 with TRBJ1-6, with D possibly TRBD1 on 5 matching bases. Trimming stripped 3 bases from V and 5 bases from J, with 8 bases between. Germline CDR1 and CDR2: LNHDA and SQIVND (reference sequence). This CDR3 spans 14 amino acids. DNA for the CDR3: TGTGCCAGTAGTATGCGACAGAATAATTCACCCCTCCACTTT. It encodes CASSMRQNNSPLHF.

This chain links TRBV12-3 or TRBV12-4 with TRBJ2-5; 13 bases fit TRBD2. The CDR3 spans 14 residues. Trimming cost V 7 bases and J 4 bases; bases outside gene matches: 3. The CDR3: CASTTSGRVETQYF. The CDR3 DNA reads TGTGCCAGCACCACTAGCGGGAGGGTAGAGACCCAGTACTTC.

The sample holds a few counts of this clonotype. V gene TRBV20-1 combines with J gene TRBJ2-7; D is possibly TRBD2 (6 bases). Germline assignment: CDR1 DFQATT and CDR2 SNEGSKA (reference sequence). There are 15 residues in the CDR3. Trimming stripped 5 bases from V and 3 bases from J, with 20 bases between. CDR3 sequence (DNA): TGCAGTGCTCAAGATTTCTCCGGGGGTATCTACGAGCAGTACTTC. It yields the protein CSAQDFSGGIYEQYF.

This clonotype was observed many times. This chain links TRBV9 with TRBJ1-3, with TRBD1 matching 7 bases. The junction had 3 bases not matched to a gene; V was cut back by 2 bases and J by 7 bases. The CDR3 contains 13 residues. Germline CDR1 SGDLS, CDR2 YYNGEE. The CDR3 region is CASSVEGANTIYF. CDR3 nucleotide sequence: TGTGCCAGCAGCGTCGAGGGGGCTAACACCATATATTTT.